What follows are 3 T cell receptor beta chains derived from one specimen sequenced in a study of cytomegalovirus exposure and HLA in healthy donors. PCR primers comprised 60 Vbeta and 13 Jbeta primers. Clones were read by immunoSEQ multiplex PCR, and TCRdb kept only the in-frame ones, dropping some. The data hold approximately 250,000 clones, with around 80% observed a single time. Sequenced sample: PBMCs. These receptor sequences come from a boy aged 5-17 years in good health and CMV-seronegative.

The CDR3 coding sequence is TGTGCCTGGAGGGAGGGGAAAAACCCTATAACCTCTGGAAACACCATATATTTT. This sequence encodes CAWREGKNPITSGNTIYF. The chain uses TRBV30 and TRBJ1-3; weak D call: TRBD1 (5 bases). The ends were cut back, 3 bases at V and 0 bases at J, with 21 bases in the middle. The length of the CDR3 is 18 residues. CDR1 is GTSNPN, CDR2 SVGIG, per germline (reference sequence).

The chain couples TRBV14 to TRBJ2-2; tentatively, D is TRBD2 (7 bases). Trimming cost V 1 base and J 5 bases, with 17 bases left between them. The germline V gene has CDR1 SGHDN and CDR2 FVKESK. CDR3 length: 17 residues. The CDR3 nucleotides read TGTGCCAGCAGCCAAGGTGGGGGGGCTCGGTGGACCGGGGAGCTGTTTTTT. Protein product: CASSQGGGARWTGELFF.

The V call is TRBV28, the J call TRBJ1-6; D not resolved. Trimming removed 5 bases from V and 5 bases from J, with 13 bases in between. Germline values: CDR1 MDHEN, CDR2 SYDVKM. The CDR3 covers 15 residues. The CDR3 nucleotides read TGTGCCAGCAGTCCCCGGCCTGGAGATAATTCACCCCTCCACTTT. Its protein is CASSPRPGDNSPLHF.